Listed below are T cell receptor beta chains from one sample, sequenced in a study of T cell clonotyping in hematopoietic cell transplantation. Assay used: immunoSEQ multiplex PCR; TCRdb lists only in-frame clones, some missing. The top ten hold roughly 13% of the sample, which has 12,000 to 15,000 clones, around 86% seen once. Here the sequenced sample was PBMCs, taken 100 days after allogeneic stem cell transplant. The receptors originated from a male patient in his fifties who had an allogeneic stem cell transplant from an unrelated donor, so T cells may come from the graft donor. Some clones in this sample may be carry-over from other donors' samples. The CDR3 runs from the conserved cysteine through the conserved F or W. Each record gives: CDR3 protein, CDR3 DNA, D gene, V gene, clone size, J gene. D genes are given only for firm matches. Size is omitted from some rows. Given values are once, few, many or a class for expanded clones.

CDR3aa: CAWSVEGWGTEAFF
CDR3nt: TGTGCCTGGAGTGTTGAGGGATGGGGCACTGAAGCTTTCTTT
d_gene: -
v_gene: TRBV30
abundance: -
j_gene: TRBJ1-1

CDR3aa: CASSLDRAATNEKLFF
CDR3nt: TGTGCCAGCAGTCTCGACAGGGCCGCAACTAATGAAAAACTGTTTTTT
d_gene: TRBD1
v_gene: TRBV28
abundance: -
j_gene: TRBJ1-4

CDR3aa: CASSKGEGVQETQYF
CDR3nt: TGTGCCAGCAGCAAAGGAGAGGGAGTTCAAGAGACCCAGTACTTC
d_gene: -
v_gene: TRBV21-1
abundance: -
j_gene: TRBJ2-5

CDR3aa: CSVGWERNYEQYF
CDR3nt: TGCAGCGTTGGGTGGGAGCGGAACTACGAGCAGTACTTC
d_gene: -
v_gene: TRBV29-1
abundance: -
j_gene: TRBJ2-7

CDR3aa: CASSYPLRQVRQPQHF
CDR3nt: TGTGCCAGCAGTTACCCCCTCAGACAAGTTAGGCAGCCCCAGCATTTT
d_gene: -
v_gene: TRBV6-6
abundance: few
j_gene: TRBJ1-5

CDR3aa: CASNRNGGDTEAFF
CDR3nt: TGTGCCAGCAACCGTAACGGGGGGGACACTGAAGCTTTCTTT
d_gene: -
v_gene: TRBV11-2
abundance: -
j_gene: TRBJ1-1

CDR3aa: CASSSEYRQGGGYTF
CDR3nt: TGTGCCAGCAGCTCCGAATACAGACAGGGTGGGGGCTACACCTTC
d_gene: TRBD1
v_gene: TRBV7-2
abundance: -
j_gene: TRBJ1-2

CDR3aa: CASTLDRNPFQNNYGYTF
CDR3nt: TGTGCCAGTACCTTGGACAGAAACCCCTTTCAGAATAACTATGGCTACACCTTC
d_gene: -
v_gene: TRBV19
abundance: -
j_gene: TRBJ1-2

CDR3aa: CASSFQLGGSYDTQYF
CDR3nt: TGTGCCAGCAGCTTTCAACTAGGGGGCTCATACGATACGCAGTATTTT
d_gene: TRBD1
v_gene: TRBV11-2
abundance: once
j_gene: TRBJ2-3

CDR3aa: CASRVLAGGGQETQYF
CDR3nt: TGCGCCAGCAGAGTTTTGGCGGGCGGGGGGCAAGAGACCCAGTACTTC
d_gene: TRBD2
v_gene: TRBV5-1
abundance: -
j_gene: TRBJ2-5

CDR3aa: CASLKDVRTYNEQFF
CDR3nt: TGTGCCAGCCTAAAGGACGTACGAACCTACAATGAGCAGTTCTTC
d_gene: -
v_gene: TRBV6-1
abundance: few
j_gene: TRBJ2-1

CDR3aa: CASSLLAGGETQYF
CDR3nt: TGTGCCAGCAGTCTTCTAGCGGGAGGAGAGACCCAGTACTTC
d_gene: TRBD2
v_gene: TRBV7-9
abundance: -
j_gene: TRBJ2-5

CDR3aa: CASSPQGNLDTGELFF
CDR3nt: TGTGCCAGCTCACCACAGGGGAATTTGGACACCGGGGAGCTGTTTTTT
d_gene: -
v_gene: TRBV18
abundance: -
j_gene: TRBJ2-2

CDR3aa: CASTPSAPTDTQYF
CDR3nt: TGCGCCAGCACCCCTAGCGCCCCTACAGATACGCAGTATTTT
d_gene: -
v_gene: TRBV5-1
abundance: -
j_gene: TRBJ2-3

CDR3aa: CASCDGGNYEQYF
CDR3nt: TGTGCCAGCTGTGACGGGGGGAACTACGAGCAGTACTTC
d_gene: TRBD2
v_gene: TRBV2
abundance: few
j_gene: TRBJ2-7

CDR3aa: CASSLGLAYDEQFF
CDR3nt: TGTGCCAGCAGCCTGGGACTAGCATACGATGAGCAGTTCTTC
d_gene: TRBD2
v_gene: TRBV11-2
abundance: -
j_gene: TRBJ2-1

CDR3aa: CASRISGNTIYF
CDR3nt: TGTGCCAGCAGGATCTCTGGAAACACCATATATTTT
d_gene: -
v_gene: TRBV2
abundance: few
j_gene: TRBJ1-3

CDR3aa: CAIAGGPYEQYF
CDR3nt: TGTGCCATCGCGGGGGGGCCGTACGAGCAGTACTTC
d_gene: TRBD2
v_gene: TRBV10-3
abundance: -
j_gene: TRBJ2-7

CDR3aa: CASSYYGSEAFF
CDR3nt: TGTGCCAGCAGTTACTATGGAAGCGAAGCTTTCTTT
d_gene: -
v_gene: TRBV6-5
abundance: -
j_gene: TRBJ1-1

CDR3aa: CASSSGQNNQPQHF
CDR3nt: TGCGCCAGCAGCTCCGGACAGAACAATCAGCCCCAGCATTTT
d_gene: -
v_gene: TRBV5-1
abundance: -
j_gene: TRBJ1-5

CDR3aa: CASSLGQANSPLHF
CDR3nt: TGCGCCAGCAGCTTGGGACAAGCTAATTCACCCCTCCACTTT
d_gene: -
v_gene: TRBV5-1
abundance: -
j_gene: TRBJ1-6

CDR3aa: CASSGSLAGYYNEQFF
CDR3nt: TGTGCCAGCAGCGGTTCGCTAGCGGGATATTACAATGAGCAGTTCTTC
d_gene: TRBD2
v_gene: TRBV9
abundance: -
j_gene: TRBJ2-1

CDR3aa: CAWSVSGVNTEAFF
CDR3nt: TGTGCCTGGAGTGTATCGGGGGTGAACACTGAAGCTTTCTTT
d_gene: -
v_gene: TRBV30
abundance: -
j_gene: TRBJ1-1

CDR3aa: CASSRETGNTIYF
CDR3nt: TGCGCCAGCAGCAGGGAAACCGGAAACACCATATATTTT
d_gene: -
v_gene: TRBV5-1
abundance: medium-sized
j_gene: TRBJ1-3

CDR3aa: CASSYGRNTEAFF
CDR3nt: TGTGCCAGCAGTTACGGCAGAAACACTGAAGCTTTCTTT
d_gene: -
v_gene: TRBV6-5
abundance: -
j_gene: TRBJ1-1

CDR3aa: CASSLSQYSGELFF
CDR3nt: TGTGCCAGCAGCTTGAGCCAATACTCCGGGGAGCTGTTTTTT
d_gene: -
v_gene: TRBV5-5
abundance: few
j_gene: TRBJ2-2

CDR3aa: CATLDLLGYTF
CDR3nt: TGTGCCACGTTGGACCTCCTGGGCTACACCTTC
d_gene: -
v_gene: TRBV19
abundance: once
j_gene: TRBJ1-2